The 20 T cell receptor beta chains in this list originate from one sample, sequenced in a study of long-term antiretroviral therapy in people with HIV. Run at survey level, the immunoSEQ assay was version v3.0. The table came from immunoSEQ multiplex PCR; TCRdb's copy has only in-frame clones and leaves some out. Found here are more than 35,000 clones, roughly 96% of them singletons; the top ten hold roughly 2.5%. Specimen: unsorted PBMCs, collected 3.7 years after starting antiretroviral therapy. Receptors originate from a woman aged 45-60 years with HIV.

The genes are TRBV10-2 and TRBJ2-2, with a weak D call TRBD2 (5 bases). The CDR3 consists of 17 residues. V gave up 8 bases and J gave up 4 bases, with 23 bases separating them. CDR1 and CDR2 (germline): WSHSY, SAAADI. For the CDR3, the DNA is TGCGCCAGCGCTGGACTGCTCTTTATTCTGGGCACCGGGGAGCTGTTTTTT. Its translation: CASAGLLFILGTGELFF.

The CDR3: CASSMVDGSYEQYF. CDR3 nucleotides: TGTGCCAGTAGTATGGTGGACGGCTCCTACGAGCAGTACTTC. The genes are TRBV19 and TRBJ2-7; D call uncertain. CDR3 length: 14 residues. Trimming pared 3 bases from V and 0 bases from J, leaving 9 bases between. Germline loops: CDR1 LNHDA, CDR2 SQIVND (reference sequence).

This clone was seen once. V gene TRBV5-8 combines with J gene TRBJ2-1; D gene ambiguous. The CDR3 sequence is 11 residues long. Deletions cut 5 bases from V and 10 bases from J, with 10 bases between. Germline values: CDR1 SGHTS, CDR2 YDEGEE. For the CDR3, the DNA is TGTGCCAGCAGTACACAATGGGAGCAGTTCTTC. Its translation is CASSTQWEQFF.

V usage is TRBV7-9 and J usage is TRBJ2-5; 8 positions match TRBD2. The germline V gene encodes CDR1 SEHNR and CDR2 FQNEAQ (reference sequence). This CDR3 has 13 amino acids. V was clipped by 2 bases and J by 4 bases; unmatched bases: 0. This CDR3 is CASSLTSGETQYF. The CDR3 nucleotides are TGTGCCAGCAGCTTAACTAGCGGAGAGACCCAGTACTTC.

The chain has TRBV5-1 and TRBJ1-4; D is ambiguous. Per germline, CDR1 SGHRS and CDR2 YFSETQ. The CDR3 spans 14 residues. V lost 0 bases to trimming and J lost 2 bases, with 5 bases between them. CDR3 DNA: TGCGCCAGCAGCTTGGACGGGACTAATGAAAAACTGTTTTTT. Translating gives CASSLDGTNEKLFF.

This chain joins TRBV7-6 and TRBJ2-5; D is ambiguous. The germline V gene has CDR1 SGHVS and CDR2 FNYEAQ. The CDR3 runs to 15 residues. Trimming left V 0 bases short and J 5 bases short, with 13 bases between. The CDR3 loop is CASSLAGPPAETQYF. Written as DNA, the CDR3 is TGTGCCAGCAGCTTAGCAGGACCCCCAGCGGAGACCCAGTACTTC.

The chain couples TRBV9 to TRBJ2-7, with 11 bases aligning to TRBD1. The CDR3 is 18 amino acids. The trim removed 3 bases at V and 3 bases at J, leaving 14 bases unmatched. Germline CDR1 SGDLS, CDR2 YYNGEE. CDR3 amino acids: CASSAFPLSGTGGYEQYF. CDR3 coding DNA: TGTGCCAGCAGCGCATTCCCTCTCTCCGGGACAGGGGGCTACGAGCAGTACTTC.

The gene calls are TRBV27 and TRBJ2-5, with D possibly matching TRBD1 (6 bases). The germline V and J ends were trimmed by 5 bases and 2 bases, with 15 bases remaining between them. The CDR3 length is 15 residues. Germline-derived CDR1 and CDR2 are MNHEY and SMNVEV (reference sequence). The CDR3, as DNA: TGTGCCAGCAGTCCTCGACAGGTTGGGCAAGAGACCCAGTACTTC. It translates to CASSPRQVGQETQYF.

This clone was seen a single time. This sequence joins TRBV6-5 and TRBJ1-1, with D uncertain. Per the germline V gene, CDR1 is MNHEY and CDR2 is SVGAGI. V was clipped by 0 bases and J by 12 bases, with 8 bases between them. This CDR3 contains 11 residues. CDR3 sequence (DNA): TGTGCCAGCAGTTACTCTGGGTTATCTTTCTTT. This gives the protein CASSYSGLSFF.

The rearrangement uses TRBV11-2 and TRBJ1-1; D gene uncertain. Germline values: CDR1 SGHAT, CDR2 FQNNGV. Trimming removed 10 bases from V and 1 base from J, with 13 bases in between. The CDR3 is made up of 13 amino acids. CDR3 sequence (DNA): TGTGCCACTAGCCCGGGATCGAACACTGAAGCTTTCTTT. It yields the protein CATSPGSNTEAFF.

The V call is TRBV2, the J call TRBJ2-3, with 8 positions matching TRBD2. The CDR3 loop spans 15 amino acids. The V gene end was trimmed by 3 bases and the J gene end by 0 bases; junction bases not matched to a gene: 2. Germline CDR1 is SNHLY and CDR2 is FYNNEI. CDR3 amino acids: CASSDLAGSTDTQYF. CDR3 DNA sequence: TGTGCCAGCAGTGATTTAGCGGGGAGCACAGATACGCAGTATTTT.

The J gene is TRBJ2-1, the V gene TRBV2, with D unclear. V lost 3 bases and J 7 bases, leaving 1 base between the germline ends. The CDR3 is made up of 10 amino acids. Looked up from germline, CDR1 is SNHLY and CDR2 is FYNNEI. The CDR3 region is CASSDNEQFF. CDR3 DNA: TGTGCCAGCAGTGATAATGAGCAGTTCTTC.

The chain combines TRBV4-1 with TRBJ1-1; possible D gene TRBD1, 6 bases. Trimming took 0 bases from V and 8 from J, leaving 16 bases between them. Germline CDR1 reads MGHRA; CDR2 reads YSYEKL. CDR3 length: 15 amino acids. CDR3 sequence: CASSQDSRSDREAFF. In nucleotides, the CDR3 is TGCGCCAGCAGCCAAGATAGCAGATCCGACAGGGAAGCTTTCTTT.

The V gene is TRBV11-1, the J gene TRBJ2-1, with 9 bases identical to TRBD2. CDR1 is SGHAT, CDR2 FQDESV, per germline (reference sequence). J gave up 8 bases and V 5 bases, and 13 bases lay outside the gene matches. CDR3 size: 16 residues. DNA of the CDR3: TGTGCCAGCAGCATCAAACGGGGTAGCGGGGGCGATGAGCAGTTCTTC. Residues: CASSIKRGSGGDEQFF.

The CDR3 region has the DNA TGTGCCAGCAGTTACAGGGGGAATCAGCCCCAGCATTTT. Translated: CASSYRGNQPQHF. The J gene is TRBJ1-5, the V gene TRBV6-6; D may be TRBD1 (6 bases). Germline CDR1 MNHNY, CDR2 SVGAGI (reference sequence). Trimming pared 2 bases from V and 4 bases from J, leaving 6 bases between. The CDR3 runs 13 residues.

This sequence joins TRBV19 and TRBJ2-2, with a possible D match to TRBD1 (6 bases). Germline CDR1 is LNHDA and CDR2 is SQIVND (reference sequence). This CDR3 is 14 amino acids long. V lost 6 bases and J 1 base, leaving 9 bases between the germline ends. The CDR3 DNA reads TGTGCCAGTAGCAGGGGACAGAACACCGGGGAGCTGTTTTTT. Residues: CASSRGQNTGELFF.

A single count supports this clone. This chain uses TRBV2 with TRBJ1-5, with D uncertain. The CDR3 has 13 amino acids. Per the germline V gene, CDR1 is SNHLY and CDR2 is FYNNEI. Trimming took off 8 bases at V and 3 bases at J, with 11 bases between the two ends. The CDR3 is CASGFADNQPQHF. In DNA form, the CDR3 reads TGTGCCAGCGGATTTGCAGACAATCAGCCCCAGCATTTT.

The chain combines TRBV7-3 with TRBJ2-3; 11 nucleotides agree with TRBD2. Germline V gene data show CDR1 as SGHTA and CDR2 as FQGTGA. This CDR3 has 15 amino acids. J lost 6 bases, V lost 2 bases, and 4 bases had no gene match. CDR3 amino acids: CASSLPTSGADTQYF. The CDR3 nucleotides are TGTGCCAGCAGCTTACCGACTAGCGGGGCGGATACGCAGTATTTT.

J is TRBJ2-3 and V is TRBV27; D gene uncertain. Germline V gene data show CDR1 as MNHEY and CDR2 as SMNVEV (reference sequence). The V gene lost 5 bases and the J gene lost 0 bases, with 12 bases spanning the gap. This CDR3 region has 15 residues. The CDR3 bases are TGTGCCAGCAGTCTCCAGGACCCTAGCACAGATACGCAGTATTTT. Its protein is CASSLQDPSTDTQYF.

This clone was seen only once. The CDR3 nucleotides read TGTGCGTCCCAGTCGGCGGGGGAGCACCGGGGGGAGCTGTTTTTT. Residues: CASQSAGEHRGELFF. The chain joins TRBV5-4 to TRBJ2-2; 7 nucleotides agree with TRBD2. The CDR3 length is 15 residues. Germline lookup yields CDR1 SGHNT and CDR2 YYREEE (reference sequence).